Detailed here is one T cell receptor beta chain. This entry belongs to a study of graft-versus-host responses after intestinal transplantation. Profiling relied on immunoSEQ multiplex PCR, and the TCRdb table lists in-frame clones only, not all of them. The sample has about 45,000 clones, roughly 90% seen once; the top ten hold 3.5% to 5%. V was trimmed by 6 bases and J by 4 bases, leaving 12 bases between them. The CDR3 loop spans 13 amino acids. Germline loops: CDR1 MNHNS, CDR2 SASEGT. The receptor was isolated from a human patient who received an intestinal transplant, so some T cells may come from the graft donor. J is TRBJ1-1 and V is TRBV6-1; D is ambiguous. This material consisted of PBMCs, taken 524 days after transplant. The DNA for the CDR3 is TGTGCCAGCAGACGACAAGATTTCACTGAAGCTTTCTTT. The encoded protein is CASRRQDFTEAFF.